This is a list of T cell receptor beta chains from one sample in a study of blood T cells in healthy people across ages. TCRdb called the 5' RACE reads again in MiXCR, with one record for every CDR3 protein. Here the sample spans 500,000 to 550,000 distinct CDR3 sequences, approximately 25% being singletons. The sample also formed part of further work on T cells of mothers and their children.

Sequencing used blood. The receptor source for this set is a boy younger than 18 in good health. Each CDR3 is given with its conserved first and last residue. Fields, in order: J gene, V gene, D gene, clone size, CDR3 protein, CDR3 DNA. D genes are given only for firm matches. Rows may omit the clone size; those that give it use once, few, many or a size class.

TRBJ2-6,TRBV6-5,NA,NA,CASSWDPNMTGANVLTF,TGTGCCAGCAGTTGGGACCCGAACATGACTGGGGCCAACGTCCTGACTTTC
TRBJ2-5,TRBV7-9,TRBD2,few,CASSSGLAGALETQYF,TGTGCCAGCAGCTCCGGACTAGCGGGCGCCTTGGAGACCCAGTACTTC
TRBJ2-7,TRBV20-1,TRBD2,NA,CSASLPSGKYEQYF,TGCAGTGCTAGTTTGCCTAGCGGGAAGTACGAGCAGTACTTC
TRBJ2-7,TRBV11-2,TRBD2,few,CASSLVLAGGGYEQYF,TGTGCCAGCAGCTTAGTTCTAGCGGGAGGTGGGTACGAGCAGTACTTC
TRBJ2-7,TRBV6-6,TRBD1,few,CASSYSQGAYEQYF,TGTGCCAGCAGTTACTCACAGGGGGCCTACGAGCAGTACTTC
TRBJ1-1,TRBV25-1,NA,few,CASTGLLNTEAFF,TGTGCCAGCACGGGACTCTTGAACACTGAAGCTTTCTTT
TRBJ2-5,TRBV27,NA,NA,CASSSYGRGETQYF,TGTGCCAGCAGTTCATATGGGCGCGGTGAGACCCAGTACTTC
TRBJ1-1,TRBV28,NA,few,CASSGKPGHLNTEAFF,TGTGCCAGCAGTGGAAAACCGGGACACCTGAACACTGAAGCTTTCTTT
TRBJ2-4,TRBV27,NA,few,CASSLRGIQNIQYF,TGTGCCAGCAGTTTGAGGGGGATTCAAAACATTCAGTACTTC
TRBJ2-7,TRBV12-3/TRBV12-4,TRBD1,NA,CASSATGETYEQYF,TGTGCCAGCAGTGCGACAGGGGAGACCTACGAGCAGTACTTC
TRBJ2-2,TRBV5-6,TRBD1,few,CASSPPGQANTGELFF,TGTGCCAGCAGCCCACCAGGACAGGCTAACACCGGGGAGCTGTTTTTT
TRBJ2-2,TRBV29-1,NA,few,CSVEPGGDTGELFF,TGCAGCGTTGAACCAGGGGGGGACACCGGGGAGCTGTTTTTT
TRBJ2-7,TRBV20-1,NA,few,CSAMTETYEQYF,TGCAGTGCTATGACAGAAACCTACGAGCAGTACTTC
TRBJ2-5,TRBV4-1,NA,NA,CASSQGSLVQDYKQYF,TGCGCCAGCAGCCAAGGTTCCCTAGTTCAAGACTACAAGCAGTACTTC